Shown below are 11 T cell receptor beta chains from a single sample sequenced in a study of blood T cells in healthy people across ages. The second PCR ran about 6 to 12 cycles with a sample-barcoded 5' primer and J-beta primers. TCRdb used MiXCR to reprocess the 5' RACE reads, holding one entry per CDR3 protein. Among around 710,000 distinct CDR3 sequences listed, 40% to 45% were seen once. The specimen was blood. These receptors all stem from a woman aged 55-70 years in good health.

The V call is TRBV20-1, the J call TRBJ2-1; 7 bases match TRBD2. The ends lost 6 bases at V and 7 bases at J; junction bases unmatched: 3. Germline CDR1 reads DFQATT; CDR2 reads SNEGSKA (reference sequence). CDR3 size: 11 residues. The CDR3 sequence is CSAPGRNEQFF. For the CDR3, the DNA is TGCAGTGCCCCCGGGAGGAATGAGCAGTTCTTC.

The gene calls are TRBV5-6 and TRBJ1-5; no clear D gene. The CDR3 covers 13 residues. V lost 4 bases and J lost 7, with 12 bases in between. Germline assignment: CDR1 SGHDT and CDR2 YYEEEE. CDR3 region: CASSKEAGQPQHF. DNA for the CDR3: TGTGCCAGCAGCAAGGAAGCGGGGCAGCCCCAGCATTTT.

This rearrangement joins TRBV30 to TRBJ2-3; D is perhaps TRBD2 (6 bases). The CDR3 covers 13 residues. Between the trimmed V and J ends, which lost 1 base and 6 bases, there was a span of 11 bases. Germline values: CDR1 GTSNPN, CDR2 SVGIG (reference sequence). Here the CDR3 DNA reads TGTGCCTGGAGTGGGACTGGGAGGGATACGCAGTATTTT. Amino acid sequence: CAWSGTGRDTQYF. Using reference TRBV30 and TRBJ2-3 for the parts outside the CDR3, the full variable domain is SQTIHQWPATLVQPVGSPLSLECTVEGTSNPNLYWYRQAAGRGLQLLFYSVGIGQISSEVPQNLSASRPQDRQFILSSKKLLLSDSGFYLCAWSGTGRDTQYFGPGTRLTVL.

The V and J genes are TRBV25-1 and TRBJ2-3, with D unresolved. The CDR3 runs to 15 residues. V dropped 2 bases and J dropped 3 bases, with 12 bases sitting between them. Germline assignment: CDR1 MGHDK and CDR2 SYGVNS. The DNA of the CDR3 is TGTGCCAGCAGTGAAAGTCATTCCCCGACAGATACGCAGTATTTT. It codes for CASSESHSPTDTQYF.

This clonotype was observed at least ten times. The rearrangement uses TRBV29-1 and TRBJ2-1, with D hard to call. This CDR3 is built from 13 residues. Germline CDR1 SQVTM, CDR2 ANQGSEA. Trimming shortened V by 4 bases and J by 0 bases, and 7 bases separated the two germline ends. The CDR3 bases are TGCAGCGTTGTGACTGACTCCTACAATGAGCAGTTCTTC. This gives the protein CSVVTDSYNEQFF.

The V gene is TRBV13, the J gene TRBJ2-1; 8 nucleotides align to TRBD1. Unmatched junction bases numbered 10, after V lost 5 bases and J lost 10 bases. The CDR3 covers 14 residues. Germline-derived CDR1 and CDR2 are PRHDT and FYEKMQ (reference sequence). As DNA, the CDR3 is TGTGCCAGCAGCGCGACAGGGGTATCCTACGAGCAGTTCTTC. Amino acid sequence: CASSATGVSYEQFF.

This clonotype was counted between two and nine times. V is TRBV7-2 and J is TRBJ1-2; a possible D gene is TRBD1 (6 bases). V shed 5 bases and J shed 4 bases, with 17 bases lying between them. The CDR3 consists of 15 residues. CDR1 and CDR2 from the germline V gene are SGHTA and FQGNSA. The CDR3 reads CASSDWGQGGYGYTF. The CDR3 DNA reads as TGTGCCAGCAGCGATTGGGGACAAGGAGGCTATGGCTACACCTTC.

This clonotype has only a few counts. V gene TRBV6-4 combines with J gene TRBJ2-1; a possible D gene is TRBD2 (7 bases). The germline CDR1 and CDR2 sequences are MRHNA and SNTAGT. Trimming took off 3 bases at V and 2 bases at J, with 17 bases between the two ends. CDR3 length: 17 amino acids. The CDR3 region has the DNA TGTGCCAGCAGTGATAGACGGGGCGGGGGCCCCTACAATGAGCAGTTCTTC. This gives the protein CASSDRRGGGPYNEQFF.

This clonotype has at least ten counts. The gene calls are TRBV6-5 and TRBJ2-5, with TRBD2 identical over 12 bases. V lost 4 bases, J lost 2 bases, and 8 bases stayed unmatched. CDR3 length equals 17 residues. Germline values: CDR1 MNHEY, CDR2 SVGAGI. The CDR3 sequence is CASSFLGLAGSQETQYF. The CDR3, as DNA: TGTGCCAGCAGTTTCCTCGGACTAGCGGGGTCTCAAGAGACCCAGTACTTC.

The chain has TRBV6-5 and TRBJ2-4; 9 nucleotides align to TRBD2. Germline V CDR1 and CDR2: MNHEY, SVGAGI. This CDR3 contains 13 residues. The V and J ends lost 5 bases and 11 bases, in that order; junction bases with no gene match: 7. CDR3 loop: CASSRSGSSLQYF. In DNA form, the CDR3 reads TGTGCCAGCAGTCGTAGCGGGAGCTCCCTTCAGTACTTC.

This clonotype appeared many times. The chain uses TRBV11-1 and TRBJ2-3; the D is unclear. Between the trimmed V and J ends, which lost 1 base and 5 bases, there was a span of 7 bases. The CDR3 sequence is 13 residues long. Germline lookup yields CDR1 SGHAT and CDR2 FQDESV (reference sequence). The CDR3 spells CASSLGLEDTQYF. The CDR3 bases are TGTGCCAGCAGCTTAGGACTGGAAGATACGCAGTATTTT. The complete variable domain, with remaining parts taken from reference TRBV11-1 and TRBJ2-3, reads EAEVAQSPRYKITEKSQAVAFWCDPISGHATLYWYRQILGQGPELLVQFQDESVVDDSQLPKDRFSAERLKGVDSTLKIQPAELGDSAMYLCASSLGLEDTQYFGPGTRLTVL.